The present T cell receptor (beta chain) was sequenced within a study of cytomegalovirus exposure and HLA in healthy donors. PCR was performed using 60 Vbeta and 13 Jbeta primers. Data came from immunoSEQ multiplex PCR; TCRdb stores just in-frame clones and leaves some out. This table has fewer than 200,000 clones, around 80% appearing once. The CDR3 is 16 amino acids. The germline V gene has CDR1 MGHDK and CDR2 SYGVNS. Trimming pared 3 bases from V and 1 base from J, leaving 14 bases between. Notes on this clone: The antigen is unknown.

Study-wide results and caveats: In an earlier analysis, about 90% or about 30%: the productive usage of most TCR beta V segments.

Sequenced input: PBMCs. This receptor was obtained from a male donor in good health and CMV-seronegative. The chain has TRBV25-1 and TRBJ2-3, with TRBD2 as a possible D gene (7 bases). CDR3 sequence (DNA): TGTGCCAGCAGTGACCGGGGGGCGGTAGGCACAGATACGCAGTATTTT. Translated: CASSDRGAVGTDTQYF.